Sequencing of this T cell receptor beta chain was carried out in a study of blood T cell repertoires in COVID-19 (dated by TCRdb to 2018 to 2021). The study in broad terms: The collaborator samples originated in the United States, Italy and Spain and spanned the acute and convalescent phases of COVID-19. The material from the prospective study consisted of cDNA or gDNA derived from T cells, B-cell-depleted T cells, or PBMCs. Subjects who had been exposed to COVID-19, were actively infected with it, or had recovered from it provided the deeply sampled blood TCRbeta repertoires that made up the dataset. A freely available public database, intended as a resource for researchers studying the immune response to SARS-CoV-2, is where the repertoires were released. The samples were drawn from the first 160 participants of the ongoing ImmuneRACE study and from 950 to 1,500 subjects provided by 6 global collaborators. Sample metadata almost always included a de-identified subject ID, COVID-19 status, age in years and sex. Where available, HLA class I and class II types were obtained from metadata supplied by the sample provider rather than from assay-based typing.

From the cysteine up to the phenylalanine, the CDR3 has a length of 15 residues. Of all the DNA, just the CDR3 is kept, 45 bases in frame from base 1. The germline V gene yields SGHDN for CDR1 and FVKESK for CDR2. V ends up 0 bases short and J 6 bases short, with an unmatched junction base count of 4. The collaborating institutions used their own protocols to collect whole blood in K2EDTA tubes. For TCRbeta analysis, collaborator samples were shipped as frozen whole blood, as isolated PBMCs, or as DNA extracted from either sample type. For this clone: Its antigen is still unknown. Base-call qualities are not available, and no considerably larger clone is one nucleotide away.

Study-level results and caveats: How much clinical and demographic metadata was included differed by source and by participant, and the metadata was provided uncurated.

TCRbeta CDR3 regions were amplified from genomic DNA using the immunoSEQ Assay, a bias-controlled multiplex PCR. On the authors' methods: Within the assay, amplification of reference gene primers was used to estimate how many nucleated cells each sample contained. Sequence reads were collapsed and filtered to measure the absolute abundance of every unique TCRbeta CDR3 rearrangement. For each sample, productive Simpson clonality was calculated by taking the square root of Simpson's diversity index across productive rearrangements. TCRdb stores this immuneACCESS table with in-frame sequences only. Part of the clones is absent; in the studies checked, under half of the shortfall reflects unresolved V genes, and no reason is known for the rest. V, J and clone size were drawn from that table, and D and trimming were deduced from the DNA. This sample gives 120,000 or so clones in total; around three quarters of them show up just once. In total, the top ten clones hold approximately 35% of the sample.

This TCR was recovered from a man aged 40-49 years with active or convalescent COVID-19. The source material was peripheral blood. This chain joins TRBV14 to TRBJ2-7; 11 middle bases align to TRBD2. In nucleotides, the sequence is TGTGCCAGCAGCCAAGACACTAGCGGGAGTCGCGAGCAGTACTTC. This gives the protein CASSQDTSGSREQYF.